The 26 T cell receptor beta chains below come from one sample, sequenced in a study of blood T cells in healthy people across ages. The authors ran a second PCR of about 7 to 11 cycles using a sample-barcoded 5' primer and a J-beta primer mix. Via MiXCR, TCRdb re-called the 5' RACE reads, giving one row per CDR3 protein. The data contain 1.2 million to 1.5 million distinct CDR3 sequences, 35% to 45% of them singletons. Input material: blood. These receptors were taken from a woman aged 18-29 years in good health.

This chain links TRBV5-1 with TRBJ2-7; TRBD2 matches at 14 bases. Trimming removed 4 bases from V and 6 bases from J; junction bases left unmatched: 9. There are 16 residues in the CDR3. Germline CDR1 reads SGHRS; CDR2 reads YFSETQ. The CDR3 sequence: CASSITGLAGGCEQYF. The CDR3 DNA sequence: TGCGCCAGCAGCATCACCGGACTAGCGGGAGGTTGCGAGCAGTACTTC.

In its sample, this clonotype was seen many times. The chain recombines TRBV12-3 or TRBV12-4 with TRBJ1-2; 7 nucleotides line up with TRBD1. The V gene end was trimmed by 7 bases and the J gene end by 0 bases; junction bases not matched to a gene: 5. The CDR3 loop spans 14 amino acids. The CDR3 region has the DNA TGTGCCAGCAACGAGGGGGCCTCTAACTATGGCTACACCTTC. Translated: CASNEGASNYGYTF.

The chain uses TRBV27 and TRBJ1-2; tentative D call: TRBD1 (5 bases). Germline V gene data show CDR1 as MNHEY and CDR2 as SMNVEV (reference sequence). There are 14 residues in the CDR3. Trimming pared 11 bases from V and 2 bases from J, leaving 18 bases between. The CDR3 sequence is CASTRGGTNYGYTF. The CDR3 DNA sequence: TGTGCCTCCACCCGGGGGGGAACCAACTATGGCTACACCTTC.

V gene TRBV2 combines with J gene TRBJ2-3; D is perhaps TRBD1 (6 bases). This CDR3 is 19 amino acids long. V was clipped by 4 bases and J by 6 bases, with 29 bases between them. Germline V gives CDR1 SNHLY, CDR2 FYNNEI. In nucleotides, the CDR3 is TGTGCCAGCAGTGGGACTGCCCTACCTGGGGGCGTACGTAAGGATACGCAGTATTTT. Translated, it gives CASSGTALPGGVRKDTQYF.

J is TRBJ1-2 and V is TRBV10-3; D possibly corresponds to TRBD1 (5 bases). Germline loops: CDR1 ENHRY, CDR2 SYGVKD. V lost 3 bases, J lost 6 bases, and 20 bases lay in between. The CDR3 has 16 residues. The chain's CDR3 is CAISDKTTASHDGYTF. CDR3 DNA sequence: TGTGCCATCAGTGATAAGACGACAGCCTCCCATGATGGCTACACCTTC.

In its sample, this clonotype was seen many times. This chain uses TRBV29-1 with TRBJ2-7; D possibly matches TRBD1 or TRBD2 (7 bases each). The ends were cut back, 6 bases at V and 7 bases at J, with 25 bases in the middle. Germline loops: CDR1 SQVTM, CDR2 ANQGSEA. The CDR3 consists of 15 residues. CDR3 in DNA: TGCAGCGTCTCAGGGGGGGGGACTCTCTCGGGAGAGCAGTACTTC. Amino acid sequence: CSVSGGGTLSGEQYF.

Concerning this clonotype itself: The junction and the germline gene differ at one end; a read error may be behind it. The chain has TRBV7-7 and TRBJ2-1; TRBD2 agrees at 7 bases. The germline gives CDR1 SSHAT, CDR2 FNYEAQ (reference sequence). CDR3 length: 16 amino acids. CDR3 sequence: CASSAHSLADYNEQFF. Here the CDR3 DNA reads TGTGCCAGCAGCGCCCACTCTCTAGCGGATTACAATGAGCAGTTCTTT.

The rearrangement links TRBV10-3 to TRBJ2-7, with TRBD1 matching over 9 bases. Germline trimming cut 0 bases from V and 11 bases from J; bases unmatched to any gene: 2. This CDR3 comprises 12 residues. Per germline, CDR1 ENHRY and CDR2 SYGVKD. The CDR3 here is CAISESGTGKYF. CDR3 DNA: TGTGCCATCAGTGAGTCCGGGACAGGGAAGTACTTC.

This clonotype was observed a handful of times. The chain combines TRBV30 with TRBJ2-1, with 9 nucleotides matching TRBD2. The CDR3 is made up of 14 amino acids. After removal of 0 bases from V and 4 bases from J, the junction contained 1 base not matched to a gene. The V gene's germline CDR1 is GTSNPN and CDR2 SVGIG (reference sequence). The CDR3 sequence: CAWSVSGGYNEQFF. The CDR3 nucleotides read TGTGCCTGGAGTGTAAGCGGGGGGTACAATGAGCAGTTCTTC.

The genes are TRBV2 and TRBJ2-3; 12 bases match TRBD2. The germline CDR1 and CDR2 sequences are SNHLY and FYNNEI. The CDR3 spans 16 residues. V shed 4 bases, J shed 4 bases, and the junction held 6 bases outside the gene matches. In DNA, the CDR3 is TGTGCCAGCAGTGGGGAGACTAGCGGGAGCTCAGATACGCAGTATTTT. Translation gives CASSGETSGSSDTQYF.

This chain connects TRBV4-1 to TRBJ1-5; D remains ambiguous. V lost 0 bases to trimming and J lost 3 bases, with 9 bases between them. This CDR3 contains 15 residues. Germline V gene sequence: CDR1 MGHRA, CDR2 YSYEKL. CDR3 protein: CASSQDPGDNQPQHF. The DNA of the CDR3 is TGCGCCAGCAGCCAAGATCCCGGGGACAATCAGCCCCAGCATTTT.

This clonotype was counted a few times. Written as DNA, the CDR3 is TGTGCCATCAGTGACCCGCAGGCTAGCGGGAGCACAGATACGCAGTATTTT. Protein sequence: CAISDPQASGSTDTQYF. This sequence joins TRBV10-3 and TRBJ2-3; 8 bases agree with TRBD2. The junction had 8 bases not matched to a gene; V was cut back by 3 bases and J by 0 bases. The CDR3 covers 17 residues. Germline CDR1 and CDR2: ENHRY and SYGVKD.

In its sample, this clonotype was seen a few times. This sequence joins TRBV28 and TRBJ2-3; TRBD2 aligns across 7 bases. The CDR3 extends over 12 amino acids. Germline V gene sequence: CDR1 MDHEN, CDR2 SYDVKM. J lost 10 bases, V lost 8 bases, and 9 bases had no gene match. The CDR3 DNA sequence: TGTGCCAGCGGAGTCTCCCGGGGGGCGCAGTATTTT. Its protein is CASGVSRGAQYF.

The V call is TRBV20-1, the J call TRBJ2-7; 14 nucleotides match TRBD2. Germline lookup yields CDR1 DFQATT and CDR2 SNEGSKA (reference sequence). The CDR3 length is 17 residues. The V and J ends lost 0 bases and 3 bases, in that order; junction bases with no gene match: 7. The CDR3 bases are TGCAGTGCTAGAGATCCCTCCGGGACTAGCGGGAGCTACGAGCAGTACTTC. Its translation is CSARDPSGTSGSYEQYF.

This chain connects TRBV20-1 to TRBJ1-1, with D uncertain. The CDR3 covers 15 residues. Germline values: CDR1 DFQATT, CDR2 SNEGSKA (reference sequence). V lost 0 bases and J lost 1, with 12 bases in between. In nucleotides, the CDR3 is TGCAGTGCTAGAGATCCTGGGAATAAGAACACTGAAGCTTTCTTT. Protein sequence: CSARDPGNKNTEAFF.

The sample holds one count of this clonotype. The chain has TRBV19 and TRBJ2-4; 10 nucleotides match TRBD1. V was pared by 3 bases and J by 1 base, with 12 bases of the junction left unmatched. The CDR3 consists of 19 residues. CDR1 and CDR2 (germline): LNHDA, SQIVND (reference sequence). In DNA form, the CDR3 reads TGTGCCAGTAGTATCGCGGGACAGGGGTCACGGTGGGCCAAAAACATTCAGTACTTC. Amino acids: CASSIAGQGSRWAKNIQYF.

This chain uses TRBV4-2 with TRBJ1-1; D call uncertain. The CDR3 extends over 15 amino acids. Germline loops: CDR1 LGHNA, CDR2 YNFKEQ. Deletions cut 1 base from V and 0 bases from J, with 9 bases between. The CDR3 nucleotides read TGTGCCAGCAGCCAAGTGGAGGGTTTGAACACTGAAGCTTTCTTT. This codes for CASSQVEGLNTEAFF.

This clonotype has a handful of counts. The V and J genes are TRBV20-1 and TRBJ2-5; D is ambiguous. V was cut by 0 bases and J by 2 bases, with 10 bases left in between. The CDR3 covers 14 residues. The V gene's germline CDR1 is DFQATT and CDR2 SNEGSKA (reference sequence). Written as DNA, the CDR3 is TGCAGTGCTAGAGATGGGCAGTATCAAGAGACCCAGTACTTC. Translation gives CSARDGQYQETQYF.

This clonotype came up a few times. CDR3 sequence reads: CASSNAGLGKGAFF. The CDR3 region has the DNA TGTGCCAGCAGCAACGCGGGTTTGGGGAAGGGAGCTTTCTTT. This sequence joins TRBV6-6 and TRBJ1-1; D is unclear. The germline CDR1 and CDR2 sequences are MNHNY and SVGAGI (reference sequence). Trimming cost V 6 bases and J 10 bases, with 21 bases left between them. The CDR3 contains 14 residues.

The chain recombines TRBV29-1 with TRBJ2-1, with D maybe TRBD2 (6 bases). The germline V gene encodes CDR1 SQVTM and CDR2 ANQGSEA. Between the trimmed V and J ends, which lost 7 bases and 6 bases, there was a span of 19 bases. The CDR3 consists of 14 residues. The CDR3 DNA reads TGCAGCGGGGGCGGGCGGGGTTTAAGCAATGAGCAGTTCTTC. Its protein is CSGGGRGLSNEQFF.

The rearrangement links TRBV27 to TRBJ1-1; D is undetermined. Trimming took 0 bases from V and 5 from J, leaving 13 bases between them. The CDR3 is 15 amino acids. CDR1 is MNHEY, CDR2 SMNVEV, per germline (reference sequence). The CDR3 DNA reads TGTGCCAGCAGTTTATCGTGGACCCTGGATACTGAAGCTTTCTTT. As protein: CASSLSWTLDTEAFF.

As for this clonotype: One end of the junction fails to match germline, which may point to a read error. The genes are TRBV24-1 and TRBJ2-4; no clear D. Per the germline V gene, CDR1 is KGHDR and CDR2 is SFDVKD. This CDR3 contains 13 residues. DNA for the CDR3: TGTGTCACCAGTGGCCGCCTGAGAGGCAAGCAGTACTTC. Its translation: CVTSGRLRGKQYF.

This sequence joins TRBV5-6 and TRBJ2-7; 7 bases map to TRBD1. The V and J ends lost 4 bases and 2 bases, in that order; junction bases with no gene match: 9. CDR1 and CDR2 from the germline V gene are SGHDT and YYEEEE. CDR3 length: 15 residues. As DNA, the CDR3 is TGTGCCAGCAGCCTGGACAGGCGAACCGCCTACGAGCAGTACTTC. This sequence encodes CASSLDRRTAYEQYF. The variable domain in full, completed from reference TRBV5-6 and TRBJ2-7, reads DAGVTQSPTHLIKTRGQQVTLRCSPKSGHDTVSWYQQALGQGPQFIFQYYEEEERQRGNFPDRFSGHQFPNYSSELNVNALLLGDSALYLCASSLDRRTAYEQYFGPGTRLTVT.

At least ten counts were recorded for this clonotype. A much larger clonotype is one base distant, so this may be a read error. The DNA for the CDR3 is TGCGCCAGCAGCGTGACAGGGAGCCCCCATGGCTACACCTTC. Its protein product is CASSVTGSPHGYTF. The gene calls are TRBV5-1 and TRBJ1-2, with 7 bases that match TRBD1. The J segment lost 6 bases and the V segment lost 4 bases, leaving 9 bases of the junction unmatched. This CDR3 is built from 14 residues. CDR1 and CDR2 from the germline V gene are SGHRS and YFSETQ.

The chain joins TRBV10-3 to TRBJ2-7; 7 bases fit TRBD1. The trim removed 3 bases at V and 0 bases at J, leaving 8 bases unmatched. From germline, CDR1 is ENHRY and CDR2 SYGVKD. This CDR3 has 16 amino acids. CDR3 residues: CAISDLEDRSSYEQYF. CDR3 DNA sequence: TGTGCCATCAGTGATCTAGAGGACAGGAGCTCCTACGAGCAGTACTTC.

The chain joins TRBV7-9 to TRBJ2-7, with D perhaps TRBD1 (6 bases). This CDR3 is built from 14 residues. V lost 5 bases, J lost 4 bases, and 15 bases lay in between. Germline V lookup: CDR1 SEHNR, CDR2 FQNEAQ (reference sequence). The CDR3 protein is CASSARTALYEQYF. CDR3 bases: TGTGCCAGCAGCGCCCGGACAGCACTATACGAGCAGTACTTC.